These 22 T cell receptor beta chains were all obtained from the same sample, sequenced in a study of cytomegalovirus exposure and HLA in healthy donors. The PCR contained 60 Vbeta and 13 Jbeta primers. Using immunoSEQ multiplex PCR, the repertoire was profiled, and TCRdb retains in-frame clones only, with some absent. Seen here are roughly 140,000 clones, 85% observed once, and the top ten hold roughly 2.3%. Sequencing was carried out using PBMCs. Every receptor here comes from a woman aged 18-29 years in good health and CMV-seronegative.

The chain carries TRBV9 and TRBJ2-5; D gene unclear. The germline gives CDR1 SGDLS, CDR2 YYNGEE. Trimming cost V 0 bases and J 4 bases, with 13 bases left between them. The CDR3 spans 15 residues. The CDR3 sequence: CASSVGNGRGETQYF. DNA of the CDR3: TGTGCCAGCAGCGTAGGGAATGGTCGCGGAGAGACCCAGTACTTC.

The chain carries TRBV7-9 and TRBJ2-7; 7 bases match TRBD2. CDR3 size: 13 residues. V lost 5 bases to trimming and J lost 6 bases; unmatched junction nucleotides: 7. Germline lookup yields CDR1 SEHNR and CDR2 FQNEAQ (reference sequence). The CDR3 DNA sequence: TGTGCCAGCAGCCCATCGGGGGGAACCGAGCAGTACTTC. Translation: CASSPSGGTEQYF.

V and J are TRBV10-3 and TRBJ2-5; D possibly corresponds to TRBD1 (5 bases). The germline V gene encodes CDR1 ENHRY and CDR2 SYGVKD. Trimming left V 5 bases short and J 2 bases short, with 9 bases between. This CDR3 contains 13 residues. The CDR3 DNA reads TGTGCCATCAGTCGACAGATACAAGAGACCCAGTACTTC. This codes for CAISRQIQETQYF.

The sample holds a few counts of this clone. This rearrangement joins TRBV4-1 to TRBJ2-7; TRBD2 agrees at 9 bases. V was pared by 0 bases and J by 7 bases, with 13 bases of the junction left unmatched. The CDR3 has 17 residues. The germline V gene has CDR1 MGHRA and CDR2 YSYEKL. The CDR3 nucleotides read TGCGCCAGCAGCCAAGAAGTCAGCGGGAGGCCCCTCGGGGAGCAGTACTTC. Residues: CASSQEVSGRPLGEQYF.

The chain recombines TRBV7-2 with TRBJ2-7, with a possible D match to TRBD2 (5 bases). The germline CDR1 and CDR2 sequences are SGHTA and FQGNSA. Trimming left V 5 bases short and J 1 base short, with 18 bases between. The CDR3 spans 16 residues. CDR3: CASSPWTAVSSYEQYF. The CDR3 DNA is TGTGCCAGCAGCCCCTGGACTGCCGTGTCTTCCTACGAGCAGTACTTC.

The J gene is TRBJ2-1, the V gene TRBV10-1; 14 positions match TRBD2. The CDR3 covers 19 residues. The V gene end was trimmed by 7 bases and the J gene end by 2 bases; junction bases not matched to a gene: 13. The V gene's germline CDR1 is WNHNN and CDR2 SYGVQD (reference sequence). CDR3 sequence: CASTFGQGTSGGTYNEQFF. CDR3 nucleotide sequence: TGCGCCAGCACCTTCGGACAGGGGACTAGCGGGGGTACCTACAATGAGCAGTTCTTC.

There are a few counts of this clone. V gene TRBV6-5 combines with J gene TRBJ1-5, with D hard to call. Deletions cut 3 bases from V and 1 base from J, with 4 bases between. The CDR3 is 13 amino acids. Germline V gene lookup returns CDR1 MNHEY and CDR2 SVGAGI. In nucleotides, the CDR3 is TGTGCCAGCAGTTATCTCAGCAATCAGCCCCAGCATTTT. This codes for CASSYLSNQPQHF.

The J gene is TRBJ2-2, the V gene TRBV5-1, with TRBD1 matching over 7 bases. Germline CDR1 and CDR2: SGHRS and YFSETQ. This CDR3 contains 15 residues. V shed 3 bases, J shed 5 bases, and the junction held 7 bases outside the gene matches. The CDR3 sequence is CASSSDRVGTGELFF. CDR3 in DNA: TGCGCCAGCAGCTCTGACAGGGTCGGGACCGGGGAGCTGTTTTTT.

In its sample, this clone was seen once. In DNA, the CDR3 is TGTGCCAGCAGTTTACAGGGTTGGTCCTACGAGCAGTACTTC. Its protein is CASSLQGWSYEQYF. The rearrangement joins TRBV28 to TRBJ2-7, with D possibly TRBD1 on 5 matching bases. V lost 2 bases and J 1 base, leaving 9 bases between the germline ends. Germline CDR1 is MDHEN and CDR2 is SYDVKM. The CDR3 loop spans 14 amino acids.

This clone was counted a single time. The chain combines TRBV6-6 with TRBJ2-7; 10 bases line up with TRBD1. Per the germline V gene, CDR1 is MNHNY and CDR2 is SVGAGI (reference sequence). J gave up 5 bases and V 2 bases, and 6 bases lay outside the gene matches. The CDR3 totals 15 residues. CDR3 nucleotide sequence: TGTGCCAGCAGTTACCCATCGGGACAGGGGCACGAGCAGTACTTC. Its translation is CASSYPSGQGHEQYF.

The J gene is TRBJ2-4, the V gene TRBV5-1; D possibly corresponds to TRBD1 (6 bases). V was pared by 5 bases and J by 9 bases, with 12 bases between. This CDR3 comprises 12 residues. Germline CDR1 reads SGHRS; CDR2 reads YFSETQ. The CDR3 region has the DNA TGCGCCAGCAGATCCGGACAGTCCATTCAGTACTTC. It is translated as CASRSGQSIQYF.

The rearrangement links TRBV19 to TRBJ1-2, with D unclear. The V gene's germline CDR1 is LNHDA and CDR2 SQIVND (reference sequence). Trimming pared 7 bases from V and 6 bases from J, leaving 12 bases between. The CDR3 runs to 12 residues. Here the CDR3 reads CASTGLLNGYTF. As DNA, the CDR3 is TGTGCCAGTACTGGTCTACTGAATGGCTACACCTTC. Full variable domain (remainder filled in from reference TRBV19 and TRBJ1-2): DGGITQSPKYLFRKEGQNVTLSCEQNLNHDAMYWYRQDPGQGLRLIYYSQIVNDFQKGDIAEGYSVSREKKESFPLTVTSAQKNPTAFYLCASTGLLNGYTFGSGTRLTVV.

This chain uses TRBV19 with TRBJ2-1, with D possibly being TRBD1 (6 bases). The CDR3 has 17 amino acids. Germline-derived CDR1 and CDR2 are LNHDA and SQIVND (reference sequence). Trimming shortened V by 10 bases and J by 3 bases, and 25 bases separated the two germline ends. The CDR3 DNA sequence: TGTGCCACCAGGTTTAGGGGGTCAGGGCCGGGCTACAATGAGCAGTTCTTC. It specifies CATRFRGSGPGYNEQFF.

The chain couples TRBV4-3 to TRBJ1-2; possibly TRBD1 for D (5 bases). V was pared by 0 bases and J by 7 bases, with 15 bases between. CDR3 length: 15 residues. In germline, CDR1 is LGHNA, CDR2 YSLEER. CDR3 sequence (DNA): TGCGCCAGCAGCCAAGACCGGATGGGGCTAGGTGGCTACACCTTC. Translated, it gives CASSQDRMGLGGYTF.

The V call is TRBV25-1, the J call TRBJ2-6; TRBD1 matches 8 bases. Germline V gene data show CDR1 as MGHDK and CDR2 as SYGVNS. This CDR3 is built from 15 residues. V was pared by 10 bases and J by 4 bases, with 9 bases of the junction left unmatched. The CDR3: CATRSTGAGANVLTF. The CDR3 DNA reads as TGTGCCACCCGATCGACAGGGGCCGGGGCCAACGTCCTGACTTTC.

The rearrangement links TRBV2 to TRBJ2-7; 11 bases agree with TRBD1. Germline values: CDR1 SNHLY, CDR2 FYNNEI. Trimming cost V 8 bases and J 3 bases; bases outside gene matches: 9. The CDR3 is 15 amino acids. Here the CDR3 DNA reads TGTGCCAGCGCCACCGTGGGGACAGGGGGCTACGAGCAGTACTTC. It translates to CASATVGTGGYEQYF.

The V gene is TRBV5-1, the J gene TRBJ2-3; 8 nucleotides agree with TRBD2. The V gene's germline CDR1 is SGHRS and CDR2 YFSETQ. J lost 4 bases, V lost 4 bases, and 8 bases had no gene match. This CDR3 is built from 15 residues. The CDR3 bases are TGCGCCAGCAGCGCGGGACTAGTTATGGCAGATACGCAGTATTTT. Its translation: CASSAGLVMADTQYF.

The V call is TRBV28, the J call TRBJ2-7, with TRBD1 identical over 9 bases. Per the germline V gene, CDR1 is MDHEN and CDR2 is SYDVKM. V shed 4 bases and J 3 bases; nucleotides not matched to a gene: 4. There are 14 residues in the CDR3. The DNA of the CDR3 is TGTGCCAGCAGTTATCCGGGACAGGGCTACGAGCAGTACTTC. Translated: CASSYPGQGYEQYF.

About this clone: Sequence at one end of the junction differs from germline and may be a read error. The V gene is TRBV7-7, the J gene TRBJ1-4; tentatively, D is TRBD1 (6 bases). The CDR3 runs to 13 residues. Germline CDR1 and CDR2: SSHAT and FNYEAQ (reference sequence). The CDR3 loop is CASSPSVGGPLFF. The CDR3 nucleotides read TGTGCTAGCAGCCCCAGCGTGGGGGGGCCGCTGTTTTTT.

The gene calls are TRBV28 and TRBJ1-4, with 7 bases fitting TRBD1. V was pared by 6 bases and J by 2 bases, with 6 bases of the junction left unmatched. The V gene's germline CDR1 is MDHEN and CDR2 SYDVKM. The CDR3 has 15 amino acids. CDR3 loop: CASRPQGRTNEKLFF. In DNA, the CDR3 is TGTGCCAGCAGACCACAGGGGAGGACTAATGAAAAACTGTTTTTT.

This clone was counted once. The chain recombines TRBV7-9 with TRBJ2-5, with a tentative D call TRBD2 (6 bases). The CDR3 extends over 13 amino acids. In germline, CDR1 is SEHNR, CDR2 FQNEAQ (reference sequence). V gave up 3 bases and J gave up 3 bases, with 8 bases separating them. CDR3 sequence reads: CASSFGGKETQYF. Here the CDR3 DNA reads TGTGCCAGCAGCTTCGGCGGGAAAGAGACCCAGTACTTC.

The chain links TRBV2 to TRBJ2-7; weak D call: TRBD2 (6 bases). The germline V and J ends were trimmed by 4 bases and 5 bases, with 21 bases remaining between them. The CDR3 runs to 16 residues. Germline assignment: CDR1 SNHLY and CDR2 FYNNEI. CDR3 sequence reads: CASSARRVLVGDEQYF. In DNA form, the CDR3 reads TGTGCCAGCAGTGCCAGGAGGGTTCTGGTGGGGGACGAGCAGTACTTC.